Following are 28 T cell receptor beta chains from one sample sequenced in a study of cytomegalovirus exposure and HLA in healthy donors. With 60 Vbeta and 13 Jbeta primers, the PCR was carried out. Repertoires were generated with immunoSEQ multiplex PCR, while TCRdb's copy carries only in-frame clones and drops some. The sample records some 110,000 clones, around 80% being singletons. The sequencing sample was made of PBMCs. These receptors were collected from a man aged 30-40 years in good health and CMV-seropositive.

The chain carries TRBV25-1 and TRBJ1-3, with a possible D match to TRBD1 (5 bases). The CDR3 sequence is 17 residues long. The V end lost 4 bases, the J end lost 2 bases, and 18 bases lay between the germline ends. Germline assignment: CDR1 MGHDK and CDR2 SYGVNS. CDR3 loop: CASSGPSLGVAGNTIYF. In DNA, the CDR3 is TGTGCCAGCAGTGGACCTTCCTTAGGGGTAGCTGGAAACACCATATATTTT.

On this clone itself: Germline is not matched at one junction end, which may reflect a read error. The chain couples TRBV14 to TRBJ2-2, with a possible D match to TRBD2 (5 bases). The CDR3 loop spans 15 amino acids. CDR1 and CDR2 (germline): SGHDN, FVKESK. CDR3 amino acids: CASSQTPGNAGELFF. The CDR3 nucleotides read TGTGCCAGCAGCCAAACCCCGGGGAACGCCGGGGAGCTGTTTTTT.

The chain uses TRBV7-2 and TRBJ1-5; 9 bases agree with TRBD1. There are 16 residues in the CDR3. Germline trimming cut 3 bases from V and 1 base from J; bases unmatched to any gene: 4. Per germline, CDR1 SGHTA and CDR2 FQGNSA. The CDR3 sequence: CASSLGQGGSNQPQHF. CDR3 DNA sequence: TGTGCCAGCAGCTTGGGACAGGGTGGGAGCAATCAGCCCCAGCATTTT.

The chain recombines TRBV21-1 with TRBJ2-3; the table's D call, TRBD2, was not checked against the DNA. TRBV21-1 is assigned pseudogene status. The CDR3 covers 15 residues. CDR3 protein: CASSNPGGNTDTQYF. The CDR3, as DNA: TGTGCCAGCAGCAACCCCGGCGGGAACACAGATACGCAGTATTTT.

CDR3 protein: CSAGTGGNIDTQYF. The CDR3 DNA is TGCAGCGCCGGGACAGGGGGTAATATAGATACGCAGTATTTT. The chain uses TRBV29-1 and TRBJ2-3, with 11 bases that match TRBD1. The CDR3 is 14 amino acids. The V segment lost 7 bases and the J segment 5 bases; nucleotides outside the gene matches: 8. Germline values: CDR1 SQVTM, CDR2 ANQGSEA.

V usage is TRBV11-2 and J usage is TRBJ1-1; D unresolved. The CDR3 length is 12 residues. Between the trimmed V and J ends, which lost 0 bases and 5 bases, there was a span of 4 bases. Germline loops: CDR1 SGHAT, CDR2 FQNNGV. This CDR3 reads CASSLERTEAFF. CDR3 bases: TGTGCCAGCAGCTTAGAGAGGACTGAAGCTTTCTTT. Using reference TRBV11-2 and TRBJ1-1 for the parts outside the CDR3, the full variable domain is EAGVAQSPRYKIIEKRQSVAFWCNPISGHATLYWYQQILGQGPKLLIQFQNNGVVDDSQLPKDRFSAERLKGVDSTLKIQPAKLEDSAVYLCASSLERTEAFFGQGTRLTVV.

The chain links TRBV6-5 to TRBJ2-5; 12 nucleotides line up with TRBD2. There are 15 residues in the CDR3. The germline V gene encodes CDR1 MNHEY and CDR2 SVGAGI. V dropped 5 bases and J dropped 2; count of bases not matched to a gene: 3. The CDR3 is CASSGLAGGQETQYF. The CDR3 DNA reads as TGTGCCAGCAGTGGTCTAGCGGGGGGGCAAGAGACCCAGTACTTC.

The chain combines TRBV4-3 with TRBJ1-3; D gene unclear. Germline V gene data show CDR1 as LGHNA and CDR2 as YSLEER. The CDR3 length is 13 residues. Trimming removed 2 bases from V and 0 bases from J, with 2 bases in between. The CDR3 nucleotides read TGCGCCAGCAGCCAATACTCTGGAAACACCATATATTTT. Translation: CASSQYSGNTIYF.

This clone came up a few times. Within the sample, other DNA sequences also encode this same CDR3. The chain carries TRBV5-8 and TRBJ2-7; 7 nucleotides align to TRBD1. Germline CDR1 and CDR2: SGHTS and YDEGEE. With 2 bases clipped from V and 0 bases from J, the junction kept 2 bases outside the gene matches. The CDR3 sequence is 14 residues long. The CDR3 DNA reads TGTGCCAGCAGCTTAGGGGACAGCTCCTACGAGCAGTACTTC. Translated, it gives CASSLGDSSYEQYF. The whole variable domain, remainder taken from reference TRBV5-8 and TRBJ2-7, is EAGVTQSPTHLIKTRGQQATLRCSPISGHTSVYWYQQALGLGLQFLLWYDEGEERNRGNFPPRFSGRQFPNYSSELNVNALELEDSALYLCASSLGDSSYEQYFGPGTRLTVT.

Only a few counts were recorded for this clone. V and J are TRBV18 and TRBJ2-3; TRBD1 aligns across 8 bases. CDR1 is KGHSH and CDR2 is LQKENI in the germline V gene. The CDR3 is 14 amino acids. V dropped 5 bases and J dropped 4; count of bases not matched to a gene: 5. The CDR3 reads CASSGTGGADTQYF. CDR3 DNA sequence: TGTGCCAGCTCAGGGACAGGAGGCGCAGATACGCAGTATTTT.

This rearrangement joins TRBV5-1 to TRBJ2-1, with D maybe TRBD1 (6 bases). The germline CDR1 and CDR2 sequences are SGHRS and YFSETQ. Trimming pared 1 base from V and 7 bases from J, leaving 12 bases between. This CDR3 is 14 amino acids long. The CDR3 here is CASSLWGLQNEQFF. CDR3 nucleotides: TGCGCCAGCAGCTTGTGGGGGCTACAAAATGAGCAGTTCTTC. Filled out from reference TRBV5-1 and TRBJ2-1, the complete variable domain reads KAGVTQTPRYLIKTRGQQVTLSCSPISGHRSVSWYQQTPGQGLQFLFEYFSETQRNKGNFPGRFSGRQFSNSRSEMNVSTLELGDSALYLCASSLWGLQNEQFFGPGTRLTVL.

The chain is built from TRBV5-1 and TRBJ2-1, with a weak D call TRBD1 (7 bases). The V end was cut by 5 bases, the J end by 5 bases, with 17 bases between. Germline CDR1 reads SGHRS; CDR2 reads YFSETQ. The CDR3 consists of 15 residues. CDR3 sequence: CASSLGQGGNNEQFF. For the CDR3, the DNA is TGCGCCAGCAGTCTGGGTCAGGGGGGAAACAATGAGCAGTTCTTC.

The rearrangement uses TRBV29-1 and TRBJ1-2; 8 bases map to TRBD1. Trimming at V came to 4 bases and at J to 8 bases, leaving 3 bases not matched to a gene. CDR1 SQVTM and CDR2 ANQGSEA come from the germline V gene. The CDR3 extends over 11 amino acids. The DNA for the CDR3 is TGCAGCGTTGGGACAGGGTCCGGCTACACCTTC. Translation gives CSVGTGSGYTF. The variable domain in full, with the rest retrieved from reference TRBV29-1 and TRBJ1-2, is SAVISQKPSRDICQRGTSLTIQCQVDSQVTMMFWYRQQPGQSLTLIATANQGSEATYESGFVIDKFPISRPNLTFSTLTVSNMSPEDSSIYLCSVGTGSGYTFGSGTRLTVV.

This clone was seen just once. DNA for the CDR3: TGTGCCAGCAGTCCCAGCGGAGGGAGAGGAAACACCATATATTTT. This codes for CASSPSGGRGNTIYF. The J gene is TRBJ1-3, the V gene TRBV6-5; D ambiguous. CDR1 and CDR2 (germline): MNHEY, SVGAGI. The CDR3 has 15 amino acids. V was trimmed by 5 bases and J by 4 bases, leaving 15 bases between them.

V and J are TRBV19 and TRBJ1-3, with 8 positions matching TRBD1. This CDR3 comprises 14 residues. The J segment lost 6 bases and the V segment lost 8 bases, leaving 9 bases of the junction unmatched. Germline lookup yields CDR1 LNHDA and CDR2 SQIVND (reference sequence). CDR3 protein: CASQRQGAENTIYF. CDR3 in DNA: TGTGCCAGTCAGCGGCAGGGGGCCGAAAACACCATATATTTT.

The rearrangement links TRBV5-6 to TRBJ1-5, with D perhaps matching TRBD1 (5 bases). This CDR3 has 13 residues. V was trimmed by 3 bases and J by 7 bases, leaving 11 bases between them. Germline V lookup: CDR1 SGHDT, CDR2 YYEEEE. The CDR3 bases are TGTGCCAGCAGCTGGCATCAGGGCCAGCCCCAGCATTTT. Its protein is CASSWHQGQPQHF.

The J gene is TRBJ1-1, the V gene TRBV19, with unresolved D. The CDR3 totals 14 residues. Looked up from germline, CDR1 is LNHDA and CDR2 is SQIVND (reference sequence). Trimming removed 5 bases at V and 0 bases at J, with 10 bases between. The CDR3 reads CASSLQILNTEAFF. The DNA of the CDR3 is TGTGCCAGTAGTCTACAGATTTTGAACACTGAAGCTTTCTTT.

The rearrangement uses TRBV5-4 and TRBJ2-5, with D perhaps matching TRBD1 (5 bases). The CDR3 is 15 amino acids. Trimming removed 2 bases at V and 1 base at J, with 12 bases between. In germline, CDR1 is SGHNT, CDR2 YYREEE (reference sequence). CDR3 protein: CASSFPGNRQETQYF. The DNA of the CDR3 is TGTGCCAGCAGCTTCCCAGGGAACCGCCAAGAGACCCAGTACTTC.

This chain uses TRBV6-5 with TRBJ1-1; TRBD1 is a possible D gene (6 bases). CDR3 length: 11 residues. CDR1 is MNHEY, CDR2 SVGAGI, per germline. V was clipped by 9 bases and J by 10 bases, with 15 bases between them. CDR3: CARGGGARAFF. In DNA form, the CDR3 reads TGTGCCAGAGGGGGGGGCGCGAGAGCTTTCTTT.

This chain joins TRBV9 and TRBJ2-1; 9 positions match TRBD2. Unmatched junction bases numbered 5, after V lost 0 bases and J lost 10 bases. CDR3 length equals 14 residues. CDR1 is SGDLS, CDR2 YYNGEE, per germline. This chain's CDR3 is CASSVVEAGGEQFF. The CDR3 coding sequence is TGTGCCAGCAGCGTAGTGGAAGCGGGGGGCGAGCAGTTCTTC. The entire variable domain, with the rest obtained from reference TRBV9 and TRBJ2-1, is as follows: DSGVTQTPKHLITATGQRVTLRCSPRSGDLSVYWYQQSLDQGLQFLIQYYNGEERAKGNILERFSAQQFPDLHSELNLSSLELGDSALYFCASSVVEAGGEQFFGPGTRLTVL.

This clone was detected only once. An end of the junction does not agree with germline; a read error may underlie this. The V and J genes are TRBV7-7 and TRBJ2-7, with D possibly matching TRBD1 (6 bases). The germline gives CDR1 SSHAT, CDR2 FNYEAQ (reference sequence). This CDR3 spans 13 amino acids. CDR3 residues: CASSSRTGYEQYF. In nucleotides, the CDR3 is TGTGCTAGCAGCTCCCGTACAGGGTACGAGCAGTACTTC.

CDR3 nucleotides: TGTGCCAGCAGTGAGCGGGGCCCCACAGATACGCAGTATTTT. Translation gives CASSERGPTDTQYF. The V gene is TRBV28, the J gene TRBJ2-3, with 7 bases that match TRBD2. The V gene's germline CDR1 is MDHEN and CDR2 SYDVKM. The CDR3 loop spans 14 amino acids. V was clipped by 5 bases and J by 2 bases; unmatched bases: 4.

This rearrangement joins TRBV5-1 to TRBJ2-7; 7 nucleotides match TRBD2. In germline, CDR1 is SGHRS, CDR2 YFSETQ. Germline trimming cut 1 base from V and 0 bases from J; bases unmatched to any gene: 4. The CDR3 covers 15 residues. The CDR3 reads CASSLRRGSSYEQYF. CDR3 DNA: TGCGCCAGCAGCTTGCGGCGGGGGAGCTCCTACGAGCAGTACTTC. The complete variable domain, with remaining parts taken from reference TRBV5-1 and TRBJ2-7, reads KAGVTQTPRYLIKTRGQQVTLSCSPISGHRSVSWYQQTPGQGLQFLFEYFSETQRNKGNFPGRFSGRQFSNSRSEMNVSTLELGDSALYLCASSLRRGSSYEQYFGPGTRLTVT.

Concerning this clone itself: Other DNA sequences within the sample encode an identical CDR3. CDR3 protein: CASTMVGGFGTEAFF. CDR3 coding DNA: TGTGCCAGCACCATGGTAGGGGGATTTGGCACTGAAGCTTTCTTT. V and J are TRBV25-1 and TRBJ1-1; possible D gene TRBD1, 6 bases. Germline values: CDR1 MGHDK, CDR2 SYGVNS. CDR3 length equals 15 residues. Trimming took off 7 bases at V and 4 bases at J, with 19 bases between the two ends.

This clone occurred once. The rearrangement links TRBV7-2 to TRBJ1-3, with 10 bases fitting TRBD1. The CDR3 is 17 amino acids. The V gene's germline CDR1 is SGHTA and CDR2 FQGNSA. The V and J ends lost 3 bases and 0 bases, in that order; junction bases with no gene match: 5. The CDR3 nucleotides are TGTGCCAGCAGCTTGGGGACAGGGGTCCTCTCTGGAAACACCATATATTTT. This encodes CASSLGTGVLSGNTIYF.

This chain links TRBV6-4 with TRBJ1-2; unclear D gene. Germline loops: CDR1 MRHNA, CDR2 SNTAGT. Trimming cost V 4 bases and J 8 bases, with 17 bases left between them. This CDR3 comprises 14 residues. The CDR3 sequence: CASSADGETGGYTF. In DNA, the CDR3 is TGTGCCAGCAGTGCGGACGGTGAAACGGGAGGCTACACCTTC.

CDR3 in DNA: TGTGCCAGCAGCGTAGGGTCGGGGGGGGCGGACGAGCAGTACTTC. Amino acid sequence: CASSVGSGGADEQYF. The chain is built from TRBV9 and TRBJ2-7; TRBD2 aligns across 8 bases. The CDR3 runs to 15 residues. Germline V gene data show CDR1 as SGDLS and CDR2 as YYNGEE. V trimming: 0 bases; J trimming: 5 bases; junction bases outside the gene matches: 7. The complete variable domain, with remaining parts taken from reference TRBV9 and TRBJ2-7, reads DSGVTQTPKHLITATGQRVTLRCSPRSGDLSVYWYQQSLDQGLQFLIQYYNGEERAKGNILERFSAQQFPDLHSELNLSSLELGDSALYFCASSVGSGGADEQYFGPGTRLTVT.

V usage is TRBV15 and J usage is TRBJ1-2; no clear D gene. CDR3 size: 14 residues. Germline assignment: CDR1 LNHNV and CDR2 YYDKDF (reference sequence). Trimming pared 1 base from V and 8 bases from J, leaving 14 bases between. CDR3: CATSRAEAPSGYTF. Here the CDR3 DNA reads TGTGCCACCAGCAGAGCGGAGGCACCCTCCGGCTACACCTTC.